This is a list of T cell receptor beta chains from one sample in a study of response to subunit inactivated influenza vaccine. TCRdb re-derived calls from the RT-PCR reads in MiXCR, one entry per CDR3 protein. The table has around 520,000 distinct CDR3 sequences, approximately 12% seen once. The material sequenced was PBMCs from blood, taken on the day of vaccination. The receptor set was obtained from a man in his forties or fifties who received an inactivated influenza vaccine. The CDR3 runs from the conserved cysteine through the conserved F or W. A D gene is named only where the DNA matches it firmly. Size values are once, few and many counts, or a class for expanded clones, and some rows have none.

J gene	D gene	V gene	clone size	CDR3 protein	CDR3 DNA
TRBJ2-5	-	TRBV5-5	many	CASSGVTEETQYF	TGTGCCAGCAGCGGGGTTACCGAAGAGACCCAGTACTTC
TRBJ2-1	-	TRBV3-1	few	CASSQDHLTLGQFF	TGTGCCAGCAGCCAAGATCATCTCACCCTGGGGCAGTTCTTC
TRBJ2-5	-	TRBV29-1	few	CSSWGRGETQYF	TGCAGCTCGTGGGGGCGAGGAGAGACCCAGTACTTC
TRBJ1-1	-	TRBV4-1	-	CASSQELSRGTEAFF	TGCGCCAGCAGCCAAGAACTCTCCCGGGGCACTGAAGCTTTCTTT
TRBJ2-3	-	TRBV28	-	CASRRWVSTDTQYF	TGTGCCAGCCGTAGATGGGTTAGCACAGATACGCAGTATTTT
TRBJ2-1	TRBD2	TRBV19	few	CASSIWRGGGRAYNEQFF	TGTGCCAGTAGTATTTGGCGTGGCGGCGGGAGGGCATACAATGAGCAGTTCTTC
TRBJ2-1	TRBD1	TRBV7-2	-	CASSRQGARYNEQFF	TGTGCCAGCAGTAGACAGGGGGCTAGGTACAATGAGCAGTTCTTC
TRBJ1-6	TRBD1	TRBV28	-	CASSSWTGGYNSPLHF	TGTGCCAGCAGTTCCTGGACAGGGGGGTATAATTCACCCCTCCACTTT
TRBJ2-5	TRBD1	TRBV5-1	many	CASSFGTAQETQYF	TGTGCCAGCTCTTTCGGGACAGCTCAAGAGACCCAGTACTTC
TRBJ2-7	TRBD1	TRBV7-8	many	CASSIQMTGSLEQYF	TGTGCCAGCAGCATACAAATGACAGGGTCCCTAGAGCAGTACTTC
TRBJ2-5	-	TRBV5-1	many	CASSLTPGETQYF	TGCGCCAGCAGCTTGACTCCCGGAGAGACCCAGTACTTC
TRBJ2-7	-	TRBV2	many	CASSNPGGREYEQYF	TGTGCCAGCAGCAACCCCGGGGGCAGGGAGTACGAGCAGTACTTC
TRBJ2-7	TRBD1	TRBV10-2	many	CASSAGTGATYEQYF	TGCGCCAGCAGCGCAGGAACAGGGGCGACCTACGAGCAGTACTTC
TRBJ2-5	TRBD2	TRBV5-1	many	CASSLEGGLRQEYF	TGCGCCAGCAGTCTTGAGGGAGGGCTCAGGCAGGAGTACTTC
TRBJ2-7	-	TRBV25-1	-	CASRPWRGYEQYF	TGTGCCAGCAGGCCATGGCGGGGCTACGAGCAGTACTTC
TRBJ2-1	TRBD1	TRBV20-1	many	CSAPLRDRGYNEQFF	TGCAGTGCTCCTCTACGCGACAGGGGTTACAATGAGCAGTTCTTC
TRBJ2-1	TRBD2	TRBV11-3	-	CASSLGGRQNEQFF	TGTGCCAGCAGCTTGGGGGGGAGACAAAATGAGCAGTTCTTC
TRBJ1-6	-	TRBV6-2/TRBV6-3	few	CASSYPGLNSPLHF	TGTGCCAGCAGTTACCCGGGACTTAATTCACCCCTCCACTTT
TRBJ1-6	-	TRBV6-1	-	CASSVGTSPLHF	TGTGCCAGCAGTGTCGGTACTTCACCCCTCCACTTT
TRBJ2-7	TRBD2	TRBV25-1	-	CASSDIGSGRAHEQYF	TGTGCCAGCAGCGATATAGGTAGCGGGAGGGCCCACGAGCAGTACTTC
TRBJ2-3	-	TRBV19	few	CASGGAVTDTQYF	TGTGCCAGTGGGGGAGCAGTAACAGATACGCAGTATTTT
TRBJ2-4	-	TRBV10-3	few	CAISPQGLNIQYF	TGTGCCATCAGTCCCCAGGGCCTAAACATTCAGTACTTC
TRBJ2-3	-	TRBV27	few	CASRDRSTDTQYF	TGTGCCAGCAGAGACAGGAGCACAGATACGCAGTATTTT
TRBJ2-2	TRBD1	TRBV5-6	many	CASSPLGQGSTGELFF	TGTGCCAGCAGCCCACTAGGACAGGGAAGCACCGGGGAGCTGTTTTTT
TRBJ2-1	-	TRBV14	many	CASSQASGTAYNEQFF	TGTGCCAGCAGCCAAGCCTCCGGGACTGCCTACAATGAGCAGTTCTTC
TRBJ2-5	TRBD1	TRBV7-2	-	CASSSRGRTETQYF	TGTGCCAGCAGCTCCAGGGGGCGAACGGAGACCCAGTACTTC
TRBJ2-3	-	TRBV20-1	few	CSASGLTSTDTQYF	TGCAGTGCTAGTGGTCTAACTAGCACAGATACGCAGTATTTT
TRBJ2-2	-	TRBV25-1	-	CASSESDTGELFF	TGTGCCAGCAGTGAATCTGACACCGGGGAGCTGTTTTTT
TRBJ1-1	-	TRBV5-1	few	CASSLARGGRGTEAFF	TGCGCCAGCAGCTTGGCTAGGGGGGGGCGCGGCACTGAAGCTTTCTTT
TRBJ2-7	-	TRBV4-1	many	CASSQWDSYEQYF	TGCGCCAGCAGCCAATGGGACTCTTACGAGCAGTACTTC
TRBJ1-5	TRBD1	TRBV12-3/TRBV12-4	few	CASSHIRGTGVVDQPQHF	TGTGCCAGCAGCCACATTAGGGGGACAGGGGTTGTTGATCAGCCCCAGCATTTT
TRBJ2-1	TRBD2	TRBV20-1	-	CSARDPSGRAVNEQFF	TGCAGTGCTAGAGACCCTAGCGGGAGGGCCGTCAATGAGCAGTTCTTC
TRBJ2-1	TRBD1	TRBV4-2	many	CASSHLQHGTGGYNEQFF	TGTGCCAGCAGCCATCTCCAACACGGGACAGGGGGTTACAATGAGCAGTTCTTC
TRBJ2-1	TRBD1	TRBV6-5	-	CASSYSTGTGSEQFF	TGTGCCAGCAGTTACTCGACAGGGACAGGGAGCGAGCAGTTCTTC
TRBJ2-7	-	TRBV6-2/TRBV6-3	many	CASRPSGPNYEQYF	TGTGCCAGCAGGCCCTCGGGACCCAACTACGAGCAGTACTTC
TRBJ2-5	-	TRBV18	many	CASSPLALAGETQYF	TGTGCCAGCTCACCACTTGCTCTGGCGGGAGAGACCCAGTACTTC
TRBJ2-3	-	TRBV24-1	many	CATSDTHTDTQYF	TGTGCCACCAGTGATACTCACACAGATACGCAGTATTTT
TRBJ2-3	TRBD2	TRBV11-1	-	CASSAGGTDTQYF	TGTGCCAGCAGCGCGGGGGGCACAGATACGCAGTATTTT
TRBJ2-2	-	TRBV4-3	few	CASSQDGRGHTGELFF	TGCGCCAGCAGCCAGGATGGCAGGGGACACACCGGGGAGCTGTTTTTT
TRBJ2-1	-	TRBV5-1	many	CASSKGAGFDNEQFF	TGCGCCAGCAGCAAGGGAGCGGGTTTCGACAATGAGCAGTTCTTC
TRBJ1-1	-	TRBV14	few	CASSQDQTYPNTEAFF	TGTGCCAGCAGCCAAGATCAAACCTACCCGAACACTGAAGCTTTCTTT
TRBJ1-2	TRBD1	TRBV20-1	-	CSARRRGGAPFGGYTF	TGCAGTGCTAGACGTCGAGGGGGCGCCCCTTTTGGTGGCTACACCTTC
TRBJ2-1	TRBD2	TRBV6-1	-	CASSLASGGYDEQFF	TGTGCCAGCAGCCTAGCGAGCGGGGGTTACGATGAGCAGTTCTTC
TRBJ1-1	TRBD1	TRBV19	-	CASSSPDTGDTEAFF	TGTGCCAGTAGTAGCCCCGATACAGGGGACACTGAAGCTTTCTTT
TRBJ2-4	-	TRBV5-6	many	CASSLGGPKNIQYF	TGTGCCAGCAGCTTGGGAGGGCCCAAAAACATTCAGTACTTC
TRBJ2-7	TRBD2	TRBV29-1	few	CSAGTSDYEQYF	TGCAGCGCTGGGACTAGCGACTACGAGCAGTACTTC